This entry lists 24 T cell receptor beta chains sequenced from one sample in a study of PD-L1 blockade in urothelial cancer. Data came from immunoSEQ multiplex PCR; TCRdb stores just in-frame clones and leaves some out. The table lists tens of thousands of clones, about four fifths of them singletons. Sequencing used PBMCs, obtained around atezolizumab (anti-PD-L1) treatment. These receptors all stem from a man in his sixties or seventies with urothelial cancer.

This chain joins TRBV5-5 and TRBJ1-5, with 10 bases that match TRBD1. V trimming: 4 bases; J trimming: 7 bases; junction bases outside the gene matches: 8. Germline CDR1 reads SGHKS; CDR2 reads YYEKEE (reference sequence). The CDR3 is 15 amino acids. CDR3 sequence: CASSARQGASQPQHF. In nucleotides, the CDR3 is TGTGCCAGCAGCGCGCGACAGGGGGCGAGCCAGCCCCAGCATTTT.

This chain connects TRBV6-6 to TRBJ2-7; no reliable D call. The CDR3 has 12 amino acids. The V end was cut by 0 bases, the J end by 3 bases, with 3 bases between. From germline, CDR1 is MNHNY and CDR2 SVGAGI (reference sequence). CDR3 protein: CASSYSSYEQYF. CDR3 bases: TGTGCCAGCAGTTACTCCAGCTACGAGCAGTACTTC.

This sequence joins TRBV10-1 and TRBJ2-2; TRBD1 matches 12 bases. With 3 bases clipped from V and 5 bases from J, the junction kept 4 bases outside the gene matches. The CDR3 is 16 residues long. Germline-derived CDR1 and CDR2 are WNHNN and SYGVQD (reference sequence). The CDR3 nucleotides read TGCGCCAGCAGTGACCCGGGACAGGGGGCTACCGGGGAGCTGTTTTTT. Translated: CASSDPGQGATGELFF.

This clone was found once. This chain joins TRBV7-2 and TRBJ2-7; 8 positions agree with TRBD2. Looked up from germline, CDR1 is SGHTA and CDR2 is FQGNSA. Trimming took 3 bases from V and 3 from J; bases not matched to a gene: 4. This CDR3 has 14 amino acids. The chain's CDR3 is CASSFGSGGYEQYF. CDR3 sequence (DNA): TGTGCCAGCAGCTTCGGGAGCGGGGGCTACGAGCAGTACTTC.

V is TRBV29-1 and J is TRBJ2-1; 7 positions agree with TRBD1. The V gene's germline CDR1 is SQVTM and CDR2 ANQGSEA. Trimming took 8 bases from V and 7 from J; bases not matched to a gene: 8. CDR3 length: 12 residues. CDR3 DNA: TGCAGCACCTCCCGGGACAGTAATGAGCAGTTCTTC. It encodes CSTSRDSNEQFF.

In DNA form, the CDR3 reads TGTGCCAGCAGCTTAGCCCCGCCCGGGAACTACGAGCAGTACTTC. Translation gives CASSLAPPGNYEQYF. This chain joins TRBV11-2 and TRBJ2-7, with D perhaps TRBD2 (5 bases). Trimming removed 1 base from V and 3 bases from J, with 13 bases in between. CDR3 length: 15 amino acids. Germline CDR1 and CDR2: SGHAT and FQNNGV. The entire variable domain, with the rest obtained from reference TRBV11-2 and TRBJ2-7, is as follows: EAGVAQSPRYKIIEKRQSVAFWCNPISGHATLYWYQQILGQGPKLLIQFQNNGVVDDSQLPKDRFSAERLKGVDSTLKIQPAKLEDSAVYLCASSLAPPGNYEQYFGPGTRLTVT.

The chain couples TRBV7-2 to TRBJ1-5; D is undetermined. CDR3 length: 14 amino acids. The germline CDR1 and CDR2 sequences are SGHTA and FQGNSA. V lost 0 bases, J lost 8 bases, and 11 bases lay in between. The CDR3 loop is CASSLAGGPEPQHF. DNA for the CDR3: TGTGCCAGCAGCTTAGCAGGCGGTCCAGAGCCCCAGCATTTT.

The rearrangement links TRBV19 to TRBJ2-4; maybe TRBD2 (6 bases). The length of the CDR3 is 16 residues. V was cut by 0 bases and J by 2 bases, with 11 bases left in between. Germline-derived CDR1 and CDR2 are LNHDA and SQIVND (reference sequence). The CDR3 nucleotides are TGTGCCAGTAGTATAGAGGCGGGAAGGTCCAAAAACATTCAGTACTTC. Encoded protein: CASSIEAGRSKNIQYF.

The chain couples TRBV5-1 to TRBJ1-1; 7 nucleotides line up with TRBD1. This CDR3 region has 17 residues. Losses at the gene ends were 0 bases for V and 5 bases for J; bases not matched to a gene: 13. Germline assignment: CDR1 SGHRS and CDR2 YFSETQ. CDR3 coding DNA: TGCGCCAGCAGCTTGGGGGCAGGGGGAGGTTTGTGGACTGAAGCTTTCTTT. Protein product: CASSLGAGGGLWTEAFF.

The J gene is TRBJ2-7, the V gene TRBV9; possibly TRBD2 for D (6 bases). There are 16 residues in the CDR3. V was cut by 4 bases and J by 2 bases, with 19 bases left in between. Germline V gives CDR1 SGDLS, CDR2 YYNGEE. CDR3 DNA sequence: TGTGCCAGCAGCCTAGGCGGGGACTCGGGGGCCTACGAGCAGTACTTC. Translation gives CASSLGGDSGAYEQYF.

The gene calls are TRBV7-9 and TRBJ2-1, with TRBD2 identical over 9 bases. Germline trimming cut 5 bases from V and 7 bases from J; bases unmatched to any gene: 9. The germline V gene has CDR1 SEHNR and CDR2 FQNEAQ (reference sequence). The CDR3 is 15 amino acids. CDR3 region: CASSRAGGRMNEQFF. DNA of the CDR3: TGTGCCAGCAGCCGAGCGGGAGGTCGGATGAATGAGCAGTTCTTC.

The chain links TRBV7-2 to TRBJ1-2, with D perhaps matching TRBD1 (6 bases). The CDR3 contains 14 residues. Per the germline V gene, CDR1 is SGHTA and CDR2 is FQGNSA. V was cut by 2 bases and J by 4 bases, with 11 bases left in between. The CDR3: CASSLYTDSYGYTF. In nucleotides, the CDR3 is TGTGCCAGCAGCTTATACACGGACAGCTATGGCTACACCTTC.

The chain is built from TRBV9 and TRBJ1-2, with 8 bases aligning to TRBD1. CDR3 length: 13 residues. Trimming at V came to 4 bases and at J to 8 bases, leaving 7 bases not matched to a gene. Germline-derived CDR1 and CDR2 are SGDLS and YYNGEE. For the CDR3, the DNA is TGTGCCAGCAGCCTCCCGGGACAGGTCGGCTACACCTTC. Protein product: CASSLPGQVGYTF.

The chain is built from TRBV9 and TRBJ2-1, with TRBD2 matching over 11 bases. Germline CDR1 and CDR2: SGDLS and YYNGEE. CDR3 length: 15 amino acids. Trimming took 1 base from V and 7 from J; bases not matched to a gene: 4. CDR3 sequence: CASSVPSGRSNEQFF. In DNA, the CDR3 is TGTGCCAGCAGCGTACCTAGCGGGAGGTCTAATGAGCAGTTCTTC.

V is TRBV5-1 and J is TRBJ2-3; TRBD2 agrees at 8 bases. CDR1 and CDR2 (germline): SGHRS, YFSETQ. V was clipped by 0 bases and J by 0 bases; unmatched bases: 15. CDR3 size: 20 residues. CDR3 region: CASSLVRGAIRTSSTDTQYF. CDR3 DNA: TGCGCCAGCAGCTTGGTGCGGGGGGCTATCCGGACTTCTAGCACAGATACGCAGTATTTT.

This clone was observed once. The rearrangement joins TRBV5-5 to TRBJ1-5; D unresolved. This CDR3 is built from 19 residues. Germline V gives CDR1 SGHKS, CDR2 YYEKEE (reference sequence). V lost 3 bases, J lost 0 bases, and 22 bases lay in between. Here the CDR3 DNA reads TGTGCCAGCAGCTCAGTATACCACGACTTACGTAATAGCAATCAGCCCCAGCATTTT. Residues: CASSSVYHDLRNSNQPQHF.

V and J are TRBV2 and TRBJ1-5; D might be TRBD1 (5 bases). The CDR3 totals 12 residues. Deletions cut 8 bases from V and 6 bases from J, with 11 bases between. CDR1 is SNHLY, CDR2 FYNNEI, per germline. The CDR3 sequence is CASGGGTQPQHF. CDR3 DNA: TGTGCCAGCGGGGGGGGGACTCAGCCCCAGCATTTT.

This sequence joins TRBV7-9 and TRBJ1-5; perhaps TRBD1 as D (6 bases). V lost 6 bases, J lost 10 bases, and 13 bases lay in between. Germline-derived CDR1 and CDR2 are SEHNR and FQNEAQ (reference sequence). CDR3 length: 12 residues. The CDR3 bases are TGTGCCAGCAGGAAGGGGGAAGCACCCCAGCATTTT. This encodes CASRKGEAPQHF. Full variable domain (remainder filled in from reference TRBV7-9 and TRBJ1-5): DTGVSQNPRHKITKRGQNVTFRCDPISEHNRLYWYRQTLGQGPEFLTYFQNEAQLEKSRLLSDRFSAERPKGSFSTLEIQRTEQGDSAMYLCASRKGEAPQHFGDGTRLSIL.

V gene TRBV7-6 combines with J gene TRBJ2-7, with unresolved D. The CDR3 consists of 15 residues. Germline CDR1 reads SGHVS; CDR2 reads FNYEAQ. The V end was cut by 1 base, the J end by 2 bases, with 12 bases between. DNA of the CDR3: TGTGCCAGCAGCTTAGTCACTGGGCTCACCTACGAGCAGTACTTC. Its protein product is CASSLVTGLTYEQYF.

This rearrangement joins TRBV6-6 to TRBJ1-5, with D hard to call. CDR3 length: 13 residues. The V gene lost 4 bases and the J gene lost 2 bases, with 6 bases spanning the gap. CDR1 MNHNY and CDR2 SVGAGI come from the germline V gene (reference sequence). The CDR3 region has the DNA TGTGCCAGCAGTTGGCAAGGCAATCAGCCCCAGCATTTT. It encodes CASSWQGNQPQHF.

V gene TRBV5-5 combines with J gene TRBJ2-7, with D perhaps matching TRBD1 (5 bases). Between the trimmed V and J ends, which lost 3 bases and 2 bases, there was a span of 12 bases. Germline-derived CDR1 and CDR2 are SGHKS and YYEKEE (reference sequence). This CDR3 spans 14 amino acids. CDR3 protein: CASSSRQITYEQYF. The CDR3 DNA sequence: TGTGCCAGCAGCTCGAGACAGATAACCTACGAGCAGTACTTC.

The V and J genes are TRBV2 and TRBJ2-7; TRBD1 agrees at 7 bases. The J segment lost 3 bases and the V segment lost 5 bases, leaving 7 bases of the junction unmatched. The CDR3 loop spans 14 amino acids. Germline CDR1 is SNHLY and CDR2 is FYNNEI. The CDR3 DNA follows: TGTGCCAGCAGTTTACAGGGGAACAACTACGAGCAGTACTTC. Encoded protein: CASSLQGNNYEQYF.

The chain is built from TRBV4-3 and TRBJ2-3, with 7 bases aligning to TRBD1. With 4 bases clipped from V and 3 bases from J, the junction kept 7 bases outside the gene matches. CDR1 and CDR2 from the germline V gene are LGHNA and YSLEER. This CDR3 comprises 15 residues. CDR3 in amino acids: CASSRKQGSTDTQYF. The CDR3, as DNA: TGCGCCAGCAGCCGGAAACAGGGGAGTACAGATACGCAGTATTTT.

This clone was observed a single time. The chain employs TRBV7-9 and TRBJ2-2; TRBD1 aligns across 9 bases. There are 11 residues in the CDR3. Germline values: CDR1 SEHNR, CDR2 FQNEAQ (reference sequence). DNA for the CDR3: TGTTGCGACAGGGGGTCCGGGGAGCTGTTTTTT. As protein: CCDRGSGELFF.